This T cell receptor beta chain comes out of a study of shared clonotypes between healthy human individuals. CD45RO-negative, CCR7-selected cells formed the naive CD8 fraction, which excluded terminally differentiated effector memory CD45RA+ cells. TCRdb's copy holds only in-frame clones and misses some; the assay was immunoSEQ multiplex PCR. The table has some 740,000 clones, 90% to 95% seen once. The CDR3 has 16 residues. The germline CDR1 and CDR2 sequences are MNHNS and SASEGT. The junction had 5 bases not matched to a gene; V was cut back by 0 bases and J by 5 bases. The rearrangement joins TRBV6-1 to TRBJ1-2; 11 positions match TRBD1. The source is a man aged 25-45 years in good health. Sequenced: naive CD8+ T cells sorted from blood. The CDR3 protein is CASSEADRGQWYGYTF. The DNA for the CDR3 is TGTGCCAGCAGTGAAGCGGACAGGGGGCAGTGGTATGGCTACACCTTC.